One and the same sample provided the 32 T cell receptor beta chains below, sequenced in a study of shared clonotypes between healthy human individuals. This table comes from immunoSEQ multiplex PCR, and its TCRdb copy is limited to in-frame clones, with some not included. This sample carries 2 million to 2.5 million clones, around 95% of them seen once, and the ten largest clones take less than 0.15%. The sample comprised naive CD4+ T cells sorted from blood. Subset in this sample: CD45RA+ positively selected. These receptors were taken from a young man in good health.

Concerning this clone: Other DNA sequences of this sample code for an identical CDR3. The chain recombines TRBV25-1 with TRBJ2-3; 7 positions agree with TRBD1. The V gene end was trimmed by 4 bases and the J gene end by 3 bases; junction bases not matched to a gene: 4. The V gene's germline CDR1 is MGHDK and CDR2 SYGVNS. The CDR3 sequence is 14 residues long. The CDR3 DNA sequence: TGTGCCAGCAGTGTAACAGGGGTGACAGATACGCAGTATTTT. Protein sequence: CASSVTGVTDTQYF. The full variable domain, rest sourced from reference TRBV25-1 and TRBJ2-3, is EADIYQTPRYLVIGTGKKITLECSQTMGHDKMYWYQQDPGMELHLIHYSYGVNSTEKGDLSSESTVSRIRTEHFPLTLESARPSHTSQYLCASSVTGVTDTQYFGPGTRLTVL.

The J gene is TRBJ2-7, the V gene TRBV5-4; 8 bases line up with TRBD1. The CDR3 is 15 amino acids. Germline V CDR1 and CDR2: SGHNT, YYREEE (reference sequence). V lost 0 bases and J lost 2; bases outside the gene matches: 4. This CDR3 reads CASSLVGQGTYEQYF. Written as DNA, the CDR3 is TGTGCCAGCAGCTTGGTTGGACAGGGAACCTACGAGCAGTACTTC.

This clone was seen just once. This chain uses TRBV10-3 with TRBJ1-1, with 8 bases that match TRBD1. The CDR3 length is 15 residues. Germline assignment: CDR1 ENHRY and CDR2 SYGVKD. V dropped 4 bases and J dropped 4; count of bases not matched to a gene: 8. This chain's CDR3 is CAISGQGAPSTEAFF. The CDR3 bases are TGTGCCATCAGTGGCCAGGGGGCGCCGAGCACTGAAGCTTTCTTT.

The V and J genes are TRBV6-6 and TRBJ1-1; maybe TRBD1 (5 bases). Trimming removed 7 bases at V and 8 bases at J, with 11 bases between. The germline V gene encodes CDR1 MNHNY and CDR2 SVGAGI (reference sequence). The CDR3 consists of 11 residues. In DNA form, the CDR3 reads TGTGCCAGCATAAGACAGTTCGAAGCTTTCTTT. It translates to CASIRQFEAFF.

The gene calls are TRBV6-5 and TRBJ2-2, with 9 bases aligning to TRBD2. The junction had 6 bases not matched to a gene; V was cut back by 6 bases and J by 7 bases. Germline-derived CDR1 and CDR2 are MNHEY and SVGAGI. The CDR3 contains 14 residues. The CDR3 DNA reads TGTGCCAGCAGGGTTAGCGGGGGAAACGGGGAGCTGTTTTTT. The encoded protein is CASRVSGGNGELFF.

The DNA of the CDR3 is TGTGCCAGCAAATCAGAGGAGACTAGATCAGATACGCAGTATTTT. Translating gives CASKSEETRSDTQYF. This chain uses TRBV2 with TRBJ2-3; D may be TRBD2 (6 bases). Per the germline V gene, CDR1 is SNHLY and CDR2 is FYNNEI. Trimming took 7 bases from V and 4 from J, leaving 18 bases between them. CDR3 length: 15 amino acids.

The rearrangement joins TRBV6-5 to TRBJ2-2; 9 bases are shared with TRBD1. The J segment lost 7 bases and the V segment lost 8 bases, leaving 11 bases of the junction unmatched. The CDR3 runs 15 residues. Germline V gives CDR1 MNHEY, CDR2 SVGAGI. The CDR3 protein is CASEAGTGKVGELFF. The CDR3 DNA follows: TGTGCCAGCGAGGCGGGGACAGGGAAAGTCGGGGAGCTGTTTTTT.

The genes are TRBV11-2 and TRBJ1-6; D is possibly TRBD1 (5 bases). V was clipped by 2 bases and J by 5 bases, with 10 bases between them. Per germline, CDR1 SGHAT and CDR2 FQNNGV. The length of the CDR3 is 15 residues. The CDR3 protein is CASSLSRVNNSPLHF. The CDR3 DNA reads as TGTGCCAGCAGCTTAAGCAGGGTGAATAATTCACCCCTCCACTTT.

The chain employs TRBV5-1 and TRBJ1-3; D unresolved. The CDR3 is 17 amino acids. In germline, CDR1 is SGHRS, CDR2 YFSETQ. V was shortened by 1 base and J by 0 bases, with 14 bases between the two germline ends. CDR3 region: CASSLRDGGNSGNTIYF. The CDR3 DNA reads as TGCGCCAGCAGCTTGAGGGATGGAGGGAACTCTGGAAACACCATATATTTT.

The rearrangement uses TRBV6-1 and TRBJ1-2, with no clear D. V was trimmed by 2 bases and J by 8 bases, leaving 15 bases between them. CDR3 length equals 14 residues. The germline CDR1 and CDR2 sequences are MNHNS and SASEGT. This CDR3 is CASSEIGLAGGYTF. The CDR3 DNA sequence: TGTGCCAGCAGTGAAATCGGATTGGCGGGGGGCTACACCTTC.

A word on this clone: At the DNA level, this CDR3 is encoded by other sequences in the same sample as well. The chain combines TRBV6-5 with TRBJ1-4; no clear D gene. Trimming stripped 6 bases from V and 4 bases from J, with 3 bases between. Germline V gives CDR1 MNHEY, CDR2 SVGAGI. There are 11 residues in the CDR3. DNA of the CDR3: TGTGCCAGCAGATATAATGAAAAACTGTTTTTT. Translation gives CASRYNEKLFF.

A remark on this clone: Different DNA sequences within this sample yield the same CDR3. This rearrangement joins TRBV4-1 to TRBJ2-3, with D unresolved. The CDR3 extends over 13 amino acids. V was trimmed by 0 bases and J by 3 bases, leaving 4 bases between them. Per germline, CDR1 MGHRA and CDR2 YSYEKL. CDR3 coding DNA: TGCGCCAGCAGCCAAGATGGGACAGATACGCAGTATTTT. Its protein is CASSQDGTDTQYF.

V gene TRBV6-1 combines with J gene TRBJ2-3; unclear D gene. V was pared by 0 bases and J by 5 bases, with 12 bases between. The CDR3 runs 15 residues. CDR1 and CDR2 (germline): MNHNS, SASEGT. The CDR3 spells CASSEALSWVDTQYF. CDR3 nucleotide sequence: TGTGCCAGCAGTGAAGCGCTAAGTTGGGTAGATACGCAGTATTTT.

Worth noting for this clone: The same CDR3 arises from other DNA sequences in this sample as well. The rearrangement links TRBV19 to TRBJ2-7; 8 bases fit TRBD1. The trim removed 5 bases at V and 3 bases at J, leaving 3 bases unmatched. The CDR3 totals 13 residues. The germline gives CDR1 LNHDA, CDR2 SQIVND (reference sequence). Here the CDR3 reads CASSSGQGYEQYF. The CDR3 bases are TGTGCCAGTAGTTCCGGACAGGGCTACGAGCAGTACTTC.

The chain couples TRBV6-7 to TRBJ1-4; D is unclear. TRBV6-7 counts as an open reading frame of uncertain function. Between the trimmed V and J ends, which lost 2 bases and 7 bases, there was a span of 17 bases. The CDR3 has 16 amino acids. The CDR3 DNA follows: TGTGCCAGCAGTTACCCCTTTAACCTCAGCGGTGAAAAACTGTTTTTT. It specifies CASSYPFNLSGEKLFF.

The J gene is TRBJ2-2, the V gene TRBV19; D is undetermined. Trimming removed 6 bases from V and 5 bases from J, with 19 bases in between. Germline V lookup: CDR1 LNHDA, CDR2 SQIVND (reference sequence). The CDR3 totals 16 residues. The CDR3, as DNA: TGTGCCAGTAGCCCCGCTAGAGGATTCGGGACCGGGGAGCTGTTTTTT. This encodes CASSPARGFGTGELFF.

This chain uses TRBV19 with TRBJ2-3; a possible D gene is TRBD2 (5 bases). Trimming removed 5 bases from V and 2 bases from J, with 11 bases in between. There are 14 residues in the CDR3. The germline V gene encodes CDR1 LNHDA and CDR2 SQIVND (reference sequence). The CDR3 region is CASSWSGPTDTQYF. The CDR3 nucleotides are TGTGCCAGTAGTTGGAGCGGACCCACAGATACGCAGTATTTT.

This clone was observed a few times. This sequence joins TRBV19 and TRBJ2-7, with D possibly being TRBD1 (5 bases). Deletions cut 2 bases from V and 6 bases from J, with 11 bases between. The CDR3 consists of 13 residues. CDR1 LNHDA and CDR2 SQIVND come from the germline V gene (reference sequence). Here the CDR3 DNA reads TGTGCCAGTAGTATAATCCCAGGGTTCGAGCAGTACTTC. This sequence encodes CASSIIPGFEQYF.

V gene TRBV7-2 combines with J gene TRBJ1-2, with D possibly being TRBD1 (6 bases). The germline V gene has CDR1 SGHTA and CDR2 FQGNSA. V lost 5 bases, J lost 2 bases, and 12 bases lay in between. The CDR3 has 14 residues. CDR3 in amino acids: CASSELGGNYGYTF. CDR3 in DNA: TGTGCCAGCAGCGAGCTGGGGGGCAACTATGGCTACACCTTC.

The J gene is TRBJ2-3, the V gene TRBV5-4; TRBD2 agrees at 8 bases. The germline V gene encodes CDR1 SGHNT and CDR2 YYREEE (reference sequence). The V and J ends lost 4 bases and 5 bases, in that order; junction bases with no gene match: 9. The length of the CDR3 is 15 residues. CDR3 nucleotide sequence: TGTGCCAGCAGCGCTAGCGGGCTGTCTAGAGATACGCAGTATTTT. Amino acids: CASSASGLSRDTQYF.

The rearrangement links TRBV28 to TRBJ2-3, with TRBD1 matching over 7 bases. The V gene's germline CDR1 is MDHEN and CDR2 SYDVKM. V shed 3 bases, J shed 5 bases, and the junction held 8 bases outside the gene matches. This CDR3 contains 15 residues. The CDR3 bases are TGTGCCAGCAGTTTGAGGGGGCCATTGAAAGATACGCAGTATTTT. Its translation is CASSLRGPLKDTQYF.

This sequence joins TRBV19 and TRBJ2-3, with D unclear. CDR3 size: 15 residues. V was pared by 3 bases and J by 2 bases, with 12 bases between. Germline V gives CDR1 LNHDA, CDR2 SQIVND (reference sequence). The CDR3, as DNA: TGTGCCAGTAGTATTTCAGACGGTTCCACAGATACGCAGTATTTT. It codes for CASSISDGSTDTQYF.

The rearrangement joins TRBV11-2 to TRBJ2-2, with TRBD2 matching over 9 bases. The CDR3 extends over 15 amino acids. CDR1 and CDR2 (germline): SGHAT, FQNNGV. V shed 7 bases, J shed 5 bases, and the junction held 8 bases outside the gene matches. The DNA of the CDR3 is TGTGCCAGCACCCTAGCGGGGAAGGGGACCGGGGAGCTGTTTTTT. The encoded protein is CASTLAGKGTGELFF.

This sequence joins TRBV12-5 and TRBJ2-7; D is possibly TRBD1 (6 bases). Germline V gene lookup returns CDR1 LGHNT and CDR2 FRNRAP. The CDR3 is made up of 14 amino acids. V dropped 6 bases and J dropped 5 bases, with 17 bases sitting between them. The CDR3 DNA is TGTGCTAGTGGCCAGAACAGGGCCATCCACGAGCAGTACTTC. Protein product: CASGQNRAIHEQYF.

The V call is TRBV12-5, the J call TRBJ2-1, with 8 bases identical to TRBD2. The CDR3 consists of 15 residues. Germline CDR1 LGHNT, CDR2 FRNRAP. V lost 0 bases and J lost 8; bases outside the gene matches: 6. DNA for the CDR3: TGTGCTAGTGGTTTGGTACTAGCGGCATCTGATGAGCAGTTCTTC. As protein: CASGLVLAASDEQFF.

V gene TRBV30 combines with J gene TRBJ1-3, with 8 bases aligning to TRBD1. This CDR3 is 13 amino acids long. After removal of 5 bases from V and 5 bases from J, the junction contained 5 bases not matched to a gene. Per germline, CDR1 GTSNPN and CDR2 SVGIG (reference sequence). CDR3 region: CAWGQGKRNTIYF. DNA for the CDR3: TGTGCCTGGGGACAGGGTAAAAGAAACACCATATATTTT. Supplemented by reference TRBV30 and TRBJ1-3, the full variable domain reads SQTIHQWPATLVQPVGSPLSLECTVEGTSNPNLYWYRQAAGRGLQLLFYSVGIGQISSEVPQNLSASRPQDRQFILSSKKLLLSDSGFYLCAWGQGKRNTIYFGEGSWLTVV.

J is TRBJ2-5 and V is TRBV7-6; 8 positions match TRBD2. The V gene's germline CDR1 is SGHVS and CDR2 FNYEAQ. V lost 5 bases, J lost 6 bases, and 5 bases stayed unmatched. The CDR3 extends over 13 amino acids. The CDR3 DNA reads as TGTGCCAGCAGCCAGGGACTAGGACAGACCCAGTACTTC. This encodes CASSQGLGQTQYF.

The rearrangement links TRBV11-2 to TRBJ1-2; no reliable D call. Deletions cut 0 bases from V and 4 bases from J, with 12 bases between. The CDR3 covers 15 residues. From germline, CDR1 is SGHAT and CDR2 FQNNGV. CDR3 in amino acids: CASSLERGSLYGYTF. The CDR3, as DNA: TGTGCCAGCAGCTTAGAGCGCGGTTCCCTCTATGGCTACACCTTC.

This clone came up once. The gene calls are TRBV19 and TRBJ1-5; 7 bases map to TRBD1. Germline CDR1 LNHDA, CDR2 SQIVND (reference sequence). CDR3 length equals 17 residues. The V gene end was trimmed by 8 bases and the J gene end by 7 bases; junction bases not matched to a gene: 20. CDR3 sequence reads: CASSGTERRTGLQPQHF. CDR3 DNA: TGTGCCAGTTCTGGGACAGAACGACGAACTGGCCTGCAGCCCCAGCATTTT.

For this clone: Different DNA sequences within this sample yield the same CDR3. V is TRBV5-6 and J is TRBJ2-7, with D uncertain. V shed 0 bases and J shed 3 bases, with 4 bases lying between them. Germline V gene lookup returns CDR1 SGHDT and CDR2 YYEEEE. The CDR3 extends over 12 amino acids. The CDR3 here is CASSLAFYEQYF. CDR3 in DNA: TGTGCCAGCAGCTTGGCGTTCTACGAGCAGTACTTC.

This chain connects TRBV5-1 to TRBJ1-5, with 8 nucleotides matching TRBD1. CDR1 and CDR2 (germline): SGHRS, YFSETQ. V gave up 4 bases and J gave up 3 bases; unmatched junction bases: 6. CDR3 length equals 15 residues. As DNA, the CDR3 is TGCGCCAGCAGCCGCGGGACAGGAGCCAATCAGCCCCAGCATTTT. It encodes CASSRGTGANQPQHF. The variable domain in full, with the rest retrieved from reference TRBV5-1 and TRBJ1-5, is KAGVTQTPRYLIKTRGQQVTLSCSPISGHRSVSWYQQTPGQGLQFLFEYFSETQRNKGNFPGRFSGRQFSNSRSEMNVSTLELGDSALYLCASSRGTGANQPQHFGDGTRLSIL.

The chain combines TRBV5-1 with TRBJ2-6; the D gene could be TRBD1 or TRBD2 (5 bases each). V lost 2 bases to trimming and J lost 2 bases, with 11 bases between them. CDR3 length equals 16 residues. The germline gives CDR1 SGHRS, CDR2 YFSETQ. As DNA, the CDR3 is TGCGCCAGCAGCTTACGCCGGGGCACTGGGGCCAACGTCCTGACTTTC. It yields the protein CASSLRRGTGANVLTF.